Reported below is one T cell receptor (beta chain). The sample is drawn from a study of a mutant IDH1 vaccine in newly diagnosed glioma. TCRdb keeps only in-frame clones here, not all; method: immunoSEQ multiplex PCR. The sample yields approximately 54,000 clones, approximately 78% seen once. The time point here: baseline, week 1 (first vaccination visit). Documented treatment: pre-vaccination baseline after standard-of-care therapy. The CDR3 contains 16 residues. The germline gives CDR1 MGHRA, CDR2 YSYEKL. Trimming cost V 1 base and J 2 bases, with 9 bases left between them. The sequence was obtained from a man between 18 and 35 years old with glioma. Specimen: PBMCs, collected from a glioma patient treated with radiotherapy, temozolomide or both. The chain uses TRBV4-1 and TRBJ2-6; maybe TRBD2 (5 bases). CDR3 DNA sequence: TGCGCCAGCAGCCAAGTCAGAGGGACTGGGGCCAACGTCCTGACTTTC. Residues: CASSQVRGTGANVLTF.